The clone carrying this TCR beta chain appeared a few times. The CDR3 spans 15 residues. The V gene's germline CDR1 is SGHDT and CDR2 YYEEEE. Trimming shortened V by 0 bases and J by 8 bases, and 17 bases separated the two germline ends. Healthy and HIV-negative, the adult donors had no recent acute infections or vaccinations. The sample comes from a study of shared clonotypes between healthy human individuals. The assay was immunoSEQ multiplex PCR, and TCRdb's table has in-frame clones only and misses some. Counted here are about 490,000 clones, 76% occurring once; the ten biggest clones make up 10% to 15%.

The genes are TRBV5-6 and TRBJ1-2, with a tentative D call TRBD1 (6 bases). Sequencing was carried out using PBMCs. The TCR comes from a woman aged 40 to 49 in good health. Some clones in this sample may be carry-over from other donors' samples. CDR3 region: CASSLGTPTGTGYTF. In nucleotides, the CDR3 is TGTGCCAGCAGCTTGGGTACCCCTACCGGGACAGGCTACACCTTC. The whole variable domain, filled in from reference TRBV5-6 and TRBJ1-2, reads DAGVTQSPTHLIKTRGQQVTLRCSPKSGHDTVSWYQQALGQGPQFIFQYYEEEERQRGNFPDRFSGHQFPNYSSELNVNALLLGDSALYLCASSLGTPTGTGYTFGSGTRLTVV.